These T cell receptor beta chains were read from a single sample in a study of blood T cell repertoires in COVID-19. TCRdb's copy holds only in-frame clones and misses some; the assay was immunoSEQ multiplex PCR. Found here are about 290,000 clones, around 89% of them singletons; the top ten hold about 4.6%. Sequencing used peripheral blood. The receptor set was obtained from a man in his forties with acute or convalescent COVID-19. Each CDR3 is given with its conserved first and last residue. The order of the fields is J gene, D gene, V gene, clone size, CDR3 protein, CDR3 DNA. D genes are given only for firm matches. Not every row has a clone size; where given, it reads once, few, many or a size class.

>TRBJ1-2|TRBD1|TRBV11-2|NA
CASSSGQGSYGYTF
TGTGCCAGCAGCTCGGGACAGGGGTCCTATGGCTACACCTTC
>TRBJ2-5|NA|TRBV30|NA
CAWSPGGVETQYF
TGTGCCTGGAGTCCAGGCGGGGTCGAGACCCAGTACTTC
>TRBJ2-2|TRBD1|TRBV5-1|NA
CASSLGTGDWRTGELFF
TGCGCCAGCAGCTTGGGGACAGGGGATTGGCGAACCGGGGAGCTGTTTTTT
>TRBJ2-2|TRBD2|TRBV28|NA
CASSSPGGSTGELFF
TGTGCCAGCAGTTCCCCGGGGGGTAGCACCGGGGAGCTGTTTTTT
>TRBJ2-3|NA|TRBV5-1|NA
CASSVGGGTDTQYF
TGCGCCAGCAGCGTAGGCGGGGGCACAGATACGCAGTATTTT
>TRBJ2-1|TRBD1|TRBV5-6|once
CASSAGTGGNEQFF
TGTGCCAGCAGTGCTGGGACAGGGGGAAATGAGCAGTTCTTC
>TRBJ1-1|NA|TRBV7-9|NA
CASSLARQVRTEAFF
TGTGCCAGCAGCTTAGCAAGACAGGTTCGGACTGAAGCTTTCTTT
>TRBJ2-4|TRBD2|TRBV2|NA
CAVLAGRAKNIQYF
TGTGCCGTCCTAGCGGGGAGAGCCAAAAACATTCAGTACTTC
>TRBJ1-4|NA|TRBV3-1/TRBV3-2|NA
CASSQYQGNEKLFF
TGTGCCAGCAGCCAATACCAGGGGAATGAAAAACTGTTTTTT
>TRBJ1-1|NA|TRBV2|NA
CASRRGDSNTEAFF
TGTGCCAGCAGGCGGGGGGATTCTAACACTGAAGCTTTCTTT
>TRBJ1-1|NA|TRBV11-3|NA
CASSLYMNTEAFF
TGTGCCAGCAGCCTTTATATGAACACTGAAGCTTTCTTT
>TRBJ2-2|NA|TRBV12-5|NA
CASGLTTLTGELFF
TGTGCTAGTGGTTTGACGACACTCACCGGGGAGCTGTTTTTT
>TRBJ2-1|TRBD2|TRBV29-1|once
CSVGPLLASEQFF
TGCAGCGTTGGGCCGTTACTAGCGTCTGAGCAGTTCTTC
>TRBJ1-4|NA|TRBV4-2|NA
CASSQLEGGEEKLFF
TGTGCCAGCAGCCAACTTGAGGGAGGGGAGGAAAAACTGTTTTTT
>TRBJ2-3|TRBD2|TRBV27|NA
CASSYSGLAGYTDTDTQYF
TGTGCCAGCAGTTATTCCGGACTAGCGGGGTATACGGACACAGATACGCAGTATTTT
>TRBJ2-1|NA|TRBV5-3|NA
CARSLFAQSDFNEQFF
TGTGCCAGAAGCTTGTTCGCCCAATCCGACTTCAATGAGCAGTTCTTC
>TRBJ1-2|TRBD1|TRBV28|NA
CASSLIAGTANYGYTF
TGTGCCAGCAGTTTAATCGCCGGGACAGCTAACTATGGCTACACCTTC
>TRBJ2-7|NA|TRBV6-2/TRBV6-3|NA
CASSYSTFTHEQYF
TGTGCCAGCAGTTACTCAACTTTTACCCACGAGCAGTACTTC
>TRBJ1-2|NA|TRBV6-1|few
CASSELDGYTF
TGTGCCAGCAGTGAACTTGATGGCTACACCTTC
>TRBJ2-7|TRBD1|TRBV27|NA
CASSFRRTGGYEQYF
TGTGCCAGCAGTTTTCGTAGGACAGGGGGCTACGAGCAGTACTTC
>TRBJ1-2|NA|TRBV27|NA
CASSLLGGSINYGYTF
TGTGCCAGCAGTTTACTCGGGGGTTCGATCAACTATGGCTACACCTTC
>TRBJ2-7|TRBD1|TRBV7-2|NA
CASSLDGTGGYEQYF
TGTGCCAGCAGCTTAGACGGGACAGGGGGCTACGAGCAGTACTTC
>TRBJ1-1|NA|TRBV11-1|NA
CASSLDRRAEAFF
TGTGCCAGCAGCTTAGACAGGAGGGCTGAAGCTTTCTTT
>TRBJ2-3|NA|TRBV7-2|NA
CASSPRGSFSTDTQYF
TGTGCCAGCAGCCCTAGGGGGTCGTTCTCCACAGATACGCAGTATTTT
>TRBJ2-1|TRBD1|TRBV24-1|NA
CATSDSGQGAHNEQFF
TGTGCCACCAGTGACTCGGGACAGGGGGCCCACAATGAGCAGTTCTTC
>TRBJ2-3|NA|TRBV30|NA
CASRDVDTQYF
TGTGCCTCCCGCGATGTGGATACGCAGTATTTT
>TRBJ1-4|TRBD1|TRBV10-3|NA
CAISEGTGVEKLFF
TGTGCCATCAGTGAGGGGACAGGGGTTGAAAAACTGTTTTTT
>TRBJ2-1|TRBD2|TRBV5-4|NA
CASSFTGGSYNEQFF
TGTGCCAGCAGCTTCACGGGGGGCTCCTACAATGAGCAGTTCTTC
>TRBJ1-1|NA|TRBV18|few
CASSPQASNTEAFF
TGTGCCAGCTCACCGCAGGCGTCGAACACTGAAGCTTTCTTT
>TRBJ1-1|NA|TRBV18|NA
CASSLLPGGKTEAFF
TGTGCCAGCTCACTCCTACCGGGGGGTAAAACTGAAGCTTTCTTT
>TRBJ1-1|NA|TRBV2|NA
CASRWGTGEAFF
TGTGCCAGCAGGTGGGGCACTGGTGAAGCTTTCTTT
>TRBJ1-2|NA|TRBV7-9|NA
CASSFSLDTLNYGYTF
TGTGCCAGCAGCTTTTCCTTGGACACTCTTAACTATGGCTACACCTTC
>TRBJ2-7|TRBD2|TRBV11-2|NA
CASSLSGGYGQYF
TGTGCCAGCAGCTTGTCCGGGGGGTACGGGCAGTACTTC
>TRBJ1-2|NA|TRBV30|NA
CAWSPVSRGYTF
TGTGCCTGGAGTCCGGTTTCTAGGGGCTACACCTTC
>TRBJ2-1|NA|TRBV29-1|NA
CSVEGRGDNNEQFF
TGCAGCGTTGAGGGCAGGGGGGACAACAATGAGCAGTTCTTC
>TRBJ1-5|TRBD1|TRBV2|NA
CASRADRGFYQPQHF
TGTGCCAGCAGGGCGGACAGGGGGTTTTATCAGCCCCAGCATTTT
>TRBJ2-1|NA|TRBV5-1|NA
CASSLWGDRGNEQFF
TGCGCCAGCAGCTTGTGGGGGGACCGGGGGAATGAGCAGTTCTTC
>TRBJ2-3|TRBD1|TRBV5-1|NA
CASSFRDRDHGRTDTQYF
TGCGCCAGCAGCTTCCGGGACAGGGATCATGGTAGAACAGATACGCAGTATTTT
>TRBJ1-6|NA|TRBV2|NA
CASRGSGDRNSPLHF
TGTGCCAGCAGGGGGTCGGGGGACCGTAATTCACCCCTCCACTTT
>TRBJ2-3|NA|TRBV6-5|NA
CASFPGRGADTQYF
TGTGCCAGTTTCCCGGGGCGGGGAGCAGATACGCAGTATTTT
>TRBJ2-1|NA|TRBV12-3/TRBV12-4|NA
CASSFGGDNEQFF
TGTGCCAGCAGTTTTGGAGGGGACAATGAGCAGTTCTTC
>TRBJ2-7|TRBD1|TRBV11-2|NA
CASSSSFGQGAGEQYF
TGTGCCAGCAGCTCTTCCTTCGGACAGGGGGCAGGGGAGCAGTACTTC
>TRBJ2-7|NA|TRBV19|few
CASSRESSYEQYF
TGTGCCAGTAGTAGGGAGAGCTCCTACGAGCAGTACTTC
>TRBJ1-5|NA|TRBV30|NA
CAWSGRGGNQPQHF
TGTGCCTGGAGTGGGCGGGGTGGCAATCAGCCCCAGCATTTT
>TRBJ2-7|TRBD2|TRBV19|NA
CASSLQPLGLANLSYEQYF
TGTGCCAGTAGTCTCCAACCCCTGGGACTAGCGAACCTCTCCTACGAGCAGTACTTC
>TRBJ2-6|NA|TRBV5-1|NA
CASSLRGNVLTF
TGCGCCAGCAGCTTGCGAGGTAACGTCCTGACTTTC
>TRBJ1-6|NA|TRBV2|NA
CASSESSGSPLHF
TGTGCCAGCAGTGAGAGTAGTGGTTCACCCCTCCACTTT
>TRBJ2-7|NA|TRBV6-5|NA
CATYSGLGEQYF
TGTGCCACGTACTCAGGGTTGGGGGAGCAGTACTTC
>TRBJ2-1|NA|TRBV11-2|NA
CASSAILGEQFF
TGTGCCAGCAGCGCCATACTAGGTGAGCAGTTCTTC
>TRBJ1-2|NA|TRBV12-3/TRBV12-4|NA
CASSFGNGYTF
TGTGCCAGCAGTTTCGGTAATGGCTACACCTTC
>TRBJ2-1|NA|TRBV5-1|NA
CASSLDRKIYNEQFF
TGCGCCAGCAGCTTGGACAGGAAAATCTACAATGAGCAGTTCTTC
>TRBJ2-7|TRBD1|TRBV7-7|NA
CASSIPRQGCYPYEQYF
TGTGCCAGCAGCATCCCCCGACAGGGGTGTTACCCCTACGAGCAGTACTTC
>TRBJ2-3|TRBD2|TRBV5-1|NA
CASSLGALERGDTQYF
TGCGCCAGCAGCTTGGGGGCCCTGGAGCGGGGAGATACGCAGTATTTT
>TRBJ2-1|TRBD1|TRBV18|NA
CASSPRQGEQFF
TGTGCCAGCTCACCAAGACAGGGAGAGCAGTTCTTC